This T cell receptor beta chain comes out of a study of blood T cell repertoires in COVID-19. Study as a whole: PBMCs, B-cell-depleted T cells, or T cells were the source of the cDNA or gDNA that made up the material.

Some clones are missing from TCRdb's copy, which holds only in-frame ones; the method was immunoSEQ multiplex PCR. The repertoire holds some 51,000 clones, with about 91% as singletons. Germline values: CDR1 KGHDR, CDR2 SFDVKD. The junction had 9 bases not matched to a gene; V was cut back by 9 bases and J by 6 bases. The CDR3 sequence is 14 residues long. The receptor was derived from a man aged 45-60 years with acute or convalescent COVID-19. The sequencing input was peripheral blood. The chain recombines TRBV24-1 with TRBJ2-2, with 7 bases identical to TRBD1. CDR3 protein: CATRDRVGAGELFF. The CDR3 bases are TGTGCCACCCGAGACAGGGTGGGTGCCGGGGAGCTGTTTTTT.